This entry lists 8 T cell receptor beta chains sequenced from one sample in a study of blood T cell repertoires in COVID-19. Measured with immunoSEQ multiplex PCR; TCRdb has only the in-frame clones, and not every one. The table shows approximately 120,000 clones, with more than 75% occurring only once. Specimen: peripheral blood. These receptors were collected from a man over 45 with acute or convalescent COVID-19.

The chain couples TRBV28 to TRBJ1-1; D is perhaps TRBD1 (5 bases). The CDR3 covers 15 residues. CDR1 is MDHEN, CDR2 SYDVKM, per germline. Trimming pared 6 bases from V and 5 bases from J, leaving 19 bases between. In nucleotides, the CDR3 is TGTGCCAGCAGGACCACGACGGCCGGGGGAACTGAAGCTTTCTTT. It yields the protein CASRTTTAGGTEAFF.

The rearrangement uses TRBV5-1 and TRBJ1-1; TRBD1 matches at 9 bases. The germline CDR1 and CDR2 sequences are SGHRS and YFSETQ. After removal of 0 bases from V and 5 bases from J, the junction contained 5 bases not matched to a gene. The CDR3 extends over 15 amino acids. This CDR3 is CASSLGDREETEAFF. The CDR3 nucleotides are TGCGCCAGCAGCTTGGGGGACAGGGAGGAAACTGAAGCTTTCTTT.

The chain carries TRBV27 and TRBJ2-7; D is possibly TRBD2 (6 bases). Trimming removed 2 bases from V and 0 bases from J, with 11 bases in between. Germline CDR1 reads MNHEY; CDR2 reads SMNVEV (reference sequence). The CDR3 has 15 residues. The CDR3 bases are TGTGCCAGCAGTTTACGGGAGCCTGTCTCCTACGAGCAGTACTTC. This gives the protein CASSLREPVSYEQYF.

J is TRBJ2-1 and V is TRBV9; 7 bases line up with TRBD2. This CDR3 contains 16 residues. J was trimmed by 7 bases and V by 0 bases; bases with no gene match: 10. Germline loops: CDR1 SGDLS, CDR2 YYNGEE. CDR3 in amino acids: CASSVGGAGKENEQFF. Here the CDR3 DNA reads TGTGCCAGCAGCGTAGGAGGAGCGGGAAAGGAAAATGAGCAGTTCTTC. Combining the CDR3 with reference TRBV9 and TRBJ2-1 gives the whole variable domain DSGVTQTPKHLITATGQRVTLRCSPRSGDLSVYWYQQSLDQGLQFLIQYYNGEERAKGNILERFSAQQFPDLHSELNLSSLELGDSALYFCASSVGGAGKENEQFFGPGTRLTVL.

In its sample, this clone was seen once. The chain is built from TRBV5-4 and TRBJ1-1; D is undetermined. Germline V gives CDR1 SGHNT, CDR2 YYREEE (reference sequence). With 3 bases removed from V and 11 bases from J, the gap between germline ends came to 17 bases. CDR3 length equals 13 residues. The CDR3 sequence: CASSSERVADAFF. In nucleotides, the CDR3 is TGTGCCAGCAGCTCCGAGAGGGTGGCGGATGCTTTCTTT. Full variable domain (outside the CDR3, taken from reference TRBV5-4 and TRBJ1-1): ETGVTQSPTHLIKTRGQQVTLRCSSQSGHNTVSWYQQALGQGPQFIFQYYREEENGRGNFPPRFSGLQFPNYSSELNVNALELDDSALYLCASSSERVADAFFGQGTRLTVV.

J is TRBJ1-1 and V is TRBV6-2 or TRBV6-3; D is possibly TRBD1 (5 bases). The CDR3 length is 16 residues. Trimming left V 2 bases short and J 0 bases short, with 13 bases between. Germline V gene sequence: CDR1 MNHEY, CDR2 SVGEGT. The CDR3 bases are TGTGCCAGCAGTTACACCGCGGGGCAGGTGAACACTGAAGCTTTCTTT. This gives the protein CASSYTAGQVNTEAFF.

V is TRBV11-3 and J is TRBJ1-4; no clear D. V was trimmed by 0 bases and J by 8 bases, leaving 13 bases between them. Germline CDR1 SGHNT, CDR2 YENEEA. This CDR3 spans 15 amino acids. This CDR3 reads CASSLDGSRREKLFF. The CDR3, as DNA: TGTGCCAGCAGCTTAGATGGCTCCCGGCGGGAAAAACTGTTTTTT.

The rearrangement joins TRBV10-1 to TRBJ2-1; TRBD2 matches 8 bases. CDR1 is WNHNN, CDR2 SYGVQD, per germline (reference sequence). This CDR3 has 15 amino acids. Trimming at V came to 3 bases and at J to 0 bases, leaving 1 base not matched to a gene. The CDR3 nucleotides read TGCGCCAGCAGTGAACTAGCGGTCTCCTACAATGAGCAGTTCTTC. The encoded protein is CASSELAVSYNEQFF.